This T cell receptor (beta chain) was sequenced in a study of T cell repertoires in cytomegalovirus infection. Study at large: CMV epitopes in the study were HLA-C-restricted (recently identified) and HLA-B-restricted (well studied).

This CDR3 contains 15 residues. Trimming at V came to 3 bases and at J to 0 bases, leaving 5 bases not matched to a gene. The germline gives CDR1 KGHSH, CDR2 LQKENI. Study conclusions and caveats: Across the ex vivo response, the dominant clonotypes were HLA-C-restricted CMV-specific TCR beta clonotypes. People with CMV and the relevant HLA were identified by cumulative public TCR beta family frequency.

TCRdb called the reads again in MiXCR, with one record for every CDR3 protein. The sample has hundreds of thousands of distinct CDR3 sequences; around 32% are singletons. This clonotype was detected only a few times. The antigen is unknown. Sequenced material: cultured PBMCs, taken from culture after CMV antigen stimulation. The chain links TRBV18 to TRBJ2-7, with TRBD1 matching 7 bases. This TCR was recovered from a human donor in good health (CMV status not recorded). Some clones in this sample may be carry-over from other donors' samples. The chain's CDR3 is CASSPGQVPSYEQYF. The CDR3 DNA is TGTGCCAGCTCACCCGGACAGGTTCCCTCCTACGAGCAGTACTTC.